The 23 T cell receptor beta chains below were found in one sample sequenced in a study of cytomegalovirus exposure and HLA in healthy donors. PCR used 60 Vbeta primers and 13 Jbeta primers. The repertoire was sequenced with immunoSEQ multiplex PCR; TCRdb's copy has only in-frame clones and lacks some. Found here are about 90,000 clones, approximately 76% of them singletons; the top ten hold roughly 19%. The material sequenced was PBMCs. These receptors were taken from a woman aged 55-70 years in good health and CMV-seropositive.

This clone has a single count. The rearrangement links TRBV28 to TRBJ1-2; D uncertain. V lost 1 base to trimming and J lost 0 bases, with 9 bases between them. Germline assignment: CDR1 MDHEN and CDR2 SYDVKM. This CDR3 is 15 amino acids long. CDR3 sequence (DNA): TGTGCCAGCAGTTTATCCCCAGCGGCTAACTATGGCTACACCTTC. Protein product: CASSLSPAANYGYTF.

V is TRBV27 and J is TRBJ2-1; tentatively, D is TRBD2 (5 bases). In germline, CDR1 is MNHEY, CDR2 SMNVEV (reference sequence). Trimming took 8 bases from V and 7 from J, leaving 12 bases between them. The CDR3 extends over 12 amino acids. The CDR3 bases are TGTGCCAGCGCCCTTAGGAGGAATGAGCAGTTCTTC. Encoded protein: CASALRRNEQFF.

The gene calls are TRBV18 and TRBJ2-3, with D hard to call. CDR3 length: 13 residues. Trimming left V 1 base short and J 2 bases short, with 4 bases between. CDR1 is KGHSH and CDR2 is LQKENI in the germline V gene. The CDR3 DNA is TGTGCCAGCTCACCACGACACACAGATACGCAGTATTTT. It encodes CASSPRHTDTQYF.

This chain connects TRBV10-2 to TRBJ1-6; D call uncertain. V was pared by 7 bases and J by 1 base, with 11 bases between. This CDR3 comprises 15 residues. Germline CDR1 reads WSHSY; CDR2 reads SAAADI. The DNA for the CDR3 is TGCGCCAGCAAGGATGAGGGTTCCTATAATTCACCCCTCCACTTT. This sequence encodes CASKDEGSYNSPLHF.

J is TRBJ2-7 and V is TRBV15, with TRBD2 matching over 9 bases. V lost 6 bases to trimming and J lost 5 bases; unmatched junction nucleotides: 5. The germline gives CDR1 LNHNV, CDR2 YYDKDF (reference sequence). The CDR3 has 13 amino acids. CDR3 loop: CATSPAGGHEQYF. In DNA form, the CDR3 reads TGTGCCACCAGTCCAGCGGGAGGCCACGAGCAGTACTTC.

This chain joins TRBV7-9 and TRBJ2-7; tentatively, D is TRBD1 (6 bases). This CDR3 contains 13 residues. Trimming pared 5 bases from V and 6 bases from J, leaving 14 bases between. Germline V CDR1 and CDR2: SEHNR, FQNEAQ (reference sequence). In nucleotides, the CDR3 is TGTGCCAGCAGCCAATCAGCAGGGGCCGAGCAGTACTTC. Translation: CASSQSAGAEQYF.

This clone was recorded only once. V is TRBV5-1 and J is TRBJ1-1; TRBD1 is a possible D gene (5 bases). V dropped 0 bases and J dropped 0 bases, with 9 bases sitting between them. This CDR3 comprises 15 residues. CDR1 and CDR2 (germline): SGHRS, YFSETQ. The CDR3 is CASSLAQGLNTEAFF. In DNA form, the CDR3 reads TGCGCCAGCAGCTTGGCGCAGGGATTGAACACTGAAGCTTTCTTT. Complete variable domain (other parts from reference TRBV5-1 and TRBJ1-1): KAGVTQTPRYLIKTRGQQVTLSCSPISGHRSVSWYQQTPGQGLQFLFEYFSETQRNKGNFPGRFSGRQFSNSRSEMNVSTLELGDSALYLCASSLAQGLNTEAFFGQGTRLTVV.

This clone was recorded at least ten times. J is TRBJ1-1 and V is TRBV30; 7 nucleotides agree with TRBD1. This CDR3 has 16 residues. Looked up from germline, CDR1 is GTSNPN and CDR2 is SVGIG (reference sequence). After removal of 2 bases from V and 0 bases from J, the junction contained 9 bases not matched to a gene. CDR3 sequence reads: CAWSPPDRTLNTEAFF. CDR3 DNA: TGTGCCTGGAGTCCCCCGGACAGGACTCTGAACACTGAAGCTTTCTTT.

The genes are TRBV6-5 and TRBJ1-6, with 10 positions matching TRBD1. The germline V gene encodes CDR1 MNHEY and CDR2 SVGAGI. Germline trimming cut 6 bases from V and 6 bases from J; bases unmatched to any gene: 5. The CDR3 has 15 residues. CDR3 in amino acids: CASSYRTGGNSPLHF. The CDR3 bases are TGTGCCAGCAGCTACCGGACAGGGGGTAATTCACCCCTCCACTTT.

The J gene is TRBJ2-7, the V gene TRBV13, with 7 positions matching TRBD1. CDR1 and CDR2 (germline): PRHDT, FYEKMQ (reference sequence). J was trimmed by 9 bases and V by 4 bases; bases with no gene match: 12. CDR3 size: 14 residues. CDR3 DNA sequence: TGTGCCAGCAGCTACCGGGACAGAGGCTTAGGGCAGTACTTC. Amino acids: CASSYRDRGLGQYF.

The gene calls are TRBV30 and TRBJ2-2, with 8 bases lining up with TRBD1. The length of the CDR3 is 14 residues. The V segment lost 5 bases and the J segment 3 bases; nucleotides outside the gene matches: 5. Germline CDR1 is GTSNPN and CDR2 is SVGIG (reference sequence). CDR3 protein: CAWDQGADTGELFF. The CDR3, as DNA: TGTGCCTGGGACCAGGGGGCAGACACCGGGGAGCTGTTTTTT.

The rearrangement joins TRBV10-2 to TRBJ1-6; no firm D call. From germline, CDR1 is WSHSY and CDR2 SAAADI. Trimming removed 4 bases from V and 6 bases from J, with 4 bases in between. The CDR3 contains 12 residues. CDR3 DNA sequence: TGCGCCAGCAGTGCGGGTAATTCACCCCTCCACTTT. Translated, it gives CASSAGNSPLHF.

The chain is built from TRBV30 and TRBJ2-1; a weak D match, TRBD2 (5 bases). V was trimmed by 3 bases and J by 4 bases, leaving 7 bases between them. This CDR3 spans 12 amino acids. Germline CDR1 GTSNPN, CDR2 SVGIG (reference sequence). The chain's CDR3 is CAWRAVYNEQFF. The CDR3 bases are TGTGCCTGGAGAGCGGTATACAATGAGCAGTTCTTC.

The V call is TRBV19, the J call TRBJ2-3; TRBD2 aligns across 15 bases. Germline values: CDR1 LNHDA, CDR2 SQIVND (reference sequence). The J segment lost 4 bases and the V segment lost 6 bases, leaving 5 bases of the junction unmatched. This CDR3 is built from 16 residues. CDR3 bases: TGTGCCAGTAGGAAGGGACTAGCGGGAGGTTCAGATACGCAGTATTTT. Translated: CASRKGLAGGSDTQYF.

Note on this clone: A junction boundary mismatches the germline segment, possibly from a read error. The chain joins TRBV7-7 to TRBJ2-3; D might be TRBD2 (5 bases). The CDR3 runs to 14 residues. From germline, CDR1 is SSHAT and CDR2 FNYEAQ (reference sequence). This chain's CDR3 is CASSLDHGSATQYF. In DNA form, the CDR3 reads TGTGCTAGCAGCTTAGACCATGGGAGTGCTACGCAGTATTTT.

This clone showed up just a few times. The CDR3 reads CASSPLGRESYNEQFF. CDR3 coding DNA: TGTGCCAGCAGTCCCCTCGGGCGGGAGTCCTACAATGAGCAGTTCTTC. V gene TRBV28 combines with J gene TRBJ2-1, with TRBD2 identical over 7 bases. Germline values: CDR1 MDHEN, CDR2 SYDVKM. Trimming at V came to 5 bases and at J to 1 base, leaving 8 bases not matched to a gene. This CDR3 is 16 amino acids long. Supplemented by reference TRBV28 and TRBJ2-1, the full variable domain reads DVKVTQSSRYLVKRTGEKVFLECVQDMDHENMFWYRQDPGLGLRLIYFSYDVKMKEKGDIPEGYSVSREKKERFSLILESASTNQTSMYLCASSPLGRESYNEQFFGPGTRLTVL.

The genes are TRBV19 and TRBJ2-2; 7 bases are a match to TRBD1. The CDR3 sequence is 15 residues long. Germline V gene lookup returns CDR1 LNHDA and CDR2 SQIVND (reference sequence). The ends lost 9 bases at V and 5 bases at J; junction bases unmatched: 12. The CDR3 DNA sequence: TGTGCCAGCCGGGCAACAGGGGTTAGGACCGGGGAGCTGTTTTTT. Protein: CASRATGVRTGELFF. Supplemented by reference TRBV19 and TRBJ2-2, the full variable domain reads DGGITQSPKYLFRKEGQNVTLSCEQNLNHDAMYWYRQDPGQGLRLIYYSQIVNDFQKGDIAEGYSVSREKKESFPLTVTSAQKNPTAFYLCASRATGVRTGELFFGEGSRLTVL.

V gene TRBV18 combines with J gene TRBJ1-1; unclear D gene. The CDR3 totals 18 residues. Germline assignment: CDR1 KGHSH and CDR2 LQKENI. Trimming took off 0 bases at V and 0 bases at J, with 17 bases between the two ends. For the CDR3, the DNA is TGTGCCAGCTCACCACCGTCCGGGGTAGGTCCAATGAACACTGAAGCTTTCTTT. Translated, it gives CASSPPSGVGPMNTEAFF.

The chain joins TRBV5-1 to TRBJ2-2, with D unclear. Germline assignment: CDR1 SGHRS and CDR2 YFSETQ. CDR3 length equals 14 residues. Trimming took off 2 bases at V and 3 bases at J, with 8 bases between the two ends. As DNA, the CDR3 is TGCGCCAGCAGCTTTGGGCCAGACACCGGGGAGCTGTTTTTT. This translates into CASSFGPDTGELFF.

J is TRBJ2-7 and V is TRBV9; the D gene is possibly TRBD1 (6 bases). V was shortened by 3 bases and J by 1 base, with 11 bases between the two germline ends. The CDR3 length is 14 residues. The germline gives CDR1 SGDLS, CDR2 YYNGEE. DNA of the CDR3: TGTGCCAGCAGCGGGGACACTCGTTCCTACGAGCAGTACTTC. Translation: CASSGDTRSYEQYF.

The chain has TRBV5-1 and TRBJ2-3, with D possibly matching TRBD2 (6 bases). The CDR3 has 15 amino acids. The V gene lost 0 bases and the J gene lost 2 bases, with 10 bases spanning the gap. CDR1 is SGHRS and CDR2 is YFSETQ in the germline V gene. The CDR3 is CASSLASANTDTQYF. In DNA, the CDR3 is TGCGCCAGCAGCTTGGCTAGCGCGAACACAGATACGCAGTATTTT.

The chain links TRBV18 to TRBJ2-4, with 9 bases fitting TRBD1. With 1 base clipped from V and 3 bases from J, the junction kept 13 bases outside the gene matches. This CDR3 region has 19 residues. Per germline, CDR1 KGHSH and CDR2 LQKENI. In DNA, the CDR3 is TGTGCCAGCTCACCACTTATGGGACAGGGTAGTATTGGCAAAAACATTCAGTACTTC. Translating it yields CASSPLMGQGSIGKNIQYF.

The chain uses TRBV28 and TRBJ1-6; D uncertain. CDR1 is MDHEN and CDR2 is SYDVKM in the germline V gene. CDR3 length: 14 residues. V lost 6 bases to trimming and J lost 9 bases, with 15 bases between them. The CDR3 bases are TGTGCCAGCAGATCGGCGGGGAATAGTTCACCCCTCCACTTT. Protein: CASRSAGNSSPLHF.